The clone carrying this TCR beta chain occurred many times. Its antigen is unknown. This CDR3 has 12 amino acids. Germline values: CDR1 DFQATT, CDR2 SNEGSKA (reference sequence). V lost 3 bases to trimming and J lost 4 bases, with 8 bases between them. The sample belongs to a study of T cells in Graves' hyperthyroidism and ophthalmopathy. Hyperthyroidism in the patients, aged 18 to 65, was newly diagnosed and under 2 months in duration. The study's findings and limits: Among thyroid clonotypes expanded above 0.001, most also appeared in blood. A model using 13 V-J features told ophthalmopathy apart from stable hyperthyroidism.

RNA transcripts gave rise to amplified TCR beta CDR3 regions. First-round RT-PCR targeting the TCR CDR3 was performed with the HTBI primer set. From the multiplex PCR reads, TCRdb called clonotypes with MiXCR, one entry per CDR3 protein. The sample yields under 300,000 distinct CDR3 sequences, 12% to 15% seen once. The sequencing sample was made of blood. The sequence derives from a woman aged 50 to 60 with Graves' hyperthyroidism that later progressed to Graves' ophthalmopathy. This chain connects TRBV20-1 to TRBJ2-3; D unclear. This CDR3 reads CSASIEADTQYF. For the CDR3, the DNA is TGCAGTGCTAGTATCGAAGCAGATACGCAGTATTTT.